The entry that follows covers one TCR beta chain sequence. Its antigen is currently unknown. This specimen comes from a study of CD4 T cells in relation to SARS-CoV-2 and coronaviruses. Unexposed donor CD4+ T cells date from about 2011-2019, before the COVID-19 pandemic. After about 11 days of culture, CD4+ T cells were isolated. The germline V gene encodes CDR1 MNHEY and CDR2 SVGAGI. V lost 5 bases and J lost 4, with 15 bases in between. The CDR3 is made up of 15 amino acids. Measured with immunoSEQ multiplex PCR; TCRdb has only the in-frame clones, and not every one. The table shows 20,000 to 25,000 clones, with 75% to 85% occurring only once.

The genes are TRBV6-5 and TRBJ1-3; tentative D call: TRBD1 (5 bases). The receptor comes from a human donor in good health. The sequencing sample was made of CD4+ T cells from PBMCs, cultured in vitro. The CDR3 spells CASSPRAQGGNTIYF. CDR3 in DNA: TGTGCCAGCAGTCCCCGGGCCCAGGGAGGAAACACCATATATTTT.